The rows below give T cell receptor beta chains drawn from one sample of a study of blood T cell repertoires in COVID-19. Here immunoSEQ multiplex PCR was the method, and the copy in TCRdb shows in-frame clones only, minus some. The table has 150,000 to 200,000 clones, around four fifths seen once; the top ten hold 2.8%. The sequencing input was peripheral blood. These receptors originate from a man in his 70s with acute or convalescent COVID-19. The CDR3 runs from the conserved cysteine through the conserved F or W. Fields, in order: CDR3 protein, CDR3 DNA, J gene, D gene, V gene, clone size. A D gene is named only where the DNA matches it firmly. A row's size may be missing; if present it is once, few, many or a size class.

CSGTNTGELFF	TGCAGCGGCACAAACACCGGGGAGCTGTTTTTT	TRBJ2-2	.	TRBV29-1	.
CASSPGTGAIYGYTF	TGCGCCAGCAGCCCCGGGACAGGGGCGATCTATGGCTACACCTTC	TRBJ1-2	TRBD1	TRBV5-1	.
CASSRGGQETQYF	TGTGCCAGCAGCCGAGGGGGCCAAGAGACCCAGTACTTC	TRBJ2-5	.	TRBV14	.
CAIEGQGFYGYTF	TGTGCCATCGAGGGACAGGGGTTCTATGGCTACACCTTC	TRBJ1-2	TRBD1	TRBV7-9	.
CASSDTGYSYGYTF	TGTGCCAGTAGTGACACAGGGTATTCTTATGGCTACACCTTC	TRBJ1-2	.	TRBV19	.
CASSLNRGLGNEQFF	TGTGCCAGCAGCCTGAACAGGGGGCTAGGTAATGAGCAGTTCTTC	TRBJ2-1	TRBD1	TRBV3-1/TRBV3-2	.
CASSLGLLTDTQYF	TGCGCCAGCAGCCTGGGACTTCTCACAGATACGCAGTATTTT	TRBJ2-3	.	TRBV4-1	.
CASSSGFGTTNEKLFF	TGTGCCAGTAGTAGTGGTTTCGGGACAACTAATGAAAAACTGTTTTTT	TRBJ1-4	.	TRBV19	.
CASSLTDRGGGYTF	TGTGCCAGCAGTTTAACGGACAGGGGAGGTGGCTACACCTTC	TRBJ1-2	TRBD1	TRBV6-5	.
CSVGEYRGAYEQYF	TGCAGCGTCGGAGAATACAGGGGGGCCTACGAGCAGTACTTC	TRBJ2-7	TRBD1	TRBV29-1	.
CATSDAAGNSYEQYF	TGTGCCACCAGTGATGCGGCGGGCAATTCCTACGAGCAGTACTTC	TRBJ2-7	.	TRBV24-1	once
CASAPGTGGTDTQYF	TGTGCCAGCGCCCCCGGGACAGGGGGCACAGATACGCAGTATTTT	TRBJ2-3	TRBD1	TRBV24-1	.
CASSVDARGTWNEQFF	TGTGCCAGCAGCGTAGACGCGCGGGGGACTTGGAATGAGCAGTTCTTC	TRBJ2-1	TRBD2	TRBV9	.
CASSIGTSNTGELFF	TGTGCCAGTAGTATCGGGACATCGAACACCGGGGAGCTGTTTTTT	TRBJ2-2	.	TRBV19	.
CASSPRTASTDTQYF	TGTGCCAGCAGCCCCAGGACAGCTAGCACAGATACGCAGTATTTT	TRBJ2-3	.	TRBV3-1/TRBV3-2	.
CASSRSGTGVEPQHF	TGTGCCAGCAGCCGATCCGGGACAGGTGTCGAGCCCCAGCATTTT	TRBJ1-5	TRBD1	TRBV2	.
CASSLDREDTQYF	TGTGCCAGCAGCTTGGACAGGGAAGATACGCAGTATTTT	TRBJ2-3	.	TRBV5-4	.
CASSIPSPEAFF	TGTGCCAGTAGTATACCTTCCCCTGAAGCTTTCTTT	TRBJ1-1	.	TRBV19	few
CASRQTSGNYNEQFF	TGTGCCAGCAGACAGACTAGCGGGAACTACAATGAGCAGTTCTTC	TRBJ2-1	TRBD2	TRBV6-5	.
CASSLYGQGTYEQYF	TGTGCCAGCAGCTTGTACGGACAGGGTACCTACGAGCAGTACTTC	TRBJ2-7	TRBD1	TRBV5-6	.
CAISERRGQYF	TGTGCCATCAGTGAGAGGAGAGGGCAGTACTTC	TRBJ2-7	.	TRBV10-3	.
CASSFSGFSTDTQYF	TGTGCCAGCAGCTTTAGCGGGTTTAGCACAGATACGCAGTATTTT	TRBJ2-3	TRBD2	TRBV7-2	.
CASSSDSSYGYTF	TGTGCCAGCAGTTCGGACAGCTCCTATGGCTACACCTTC	TRBJ1-2	.	TRBV6-6	.
CASALEGFSGNTIYF	TGTGCCAGCGCTTTGGAGGGGTTCTCTGGAAACACCATATATTTT	TRBJ1-3	.	TRBV5-5	.
CASSHEGGGTYEQYF	TGTGCCAGTAGTCACGAAGGGGGGGGCACCTACGAGCAGTACTTC	TRBJ2-7	.	TRBV19	.
CASSRGQSTDTQYF	TGCGCCAGCAGCCGGGGACAGAGCACAGATACGCAGTATTTT	TRBJ2-3	TRBD1	TRBV5-1	few
CASSQTATPGNEQFF	TGTGCCAGCAGCCAGACCGCAACCCCGGGGAATGAGCAGTTCTTC	TRBJ2-1	.	TRBV7-2	once
CASSPSGTLSYNEQFF	TGTGCCAGCAGCCCTTCCGGGACTTTGTCCTACAATGAGCAGTTCTTC	TRBJ2-1	.	TRBV9	.
CASSPPEFPRRETQYF	TGCGCCAGCAGCCCCCCGGAGTTCCCTCGGAGAGAGACCCAGTACTTC	TRBJ2-5	.	TRBV10-2	.
CASSERGTRSYNEQFF	TGTGCCAGCAGTGAACGTGGGACACGCTCCTACAATGAGCAGTTCTTC	TRBJ2-1	.	TRBV6-1	.
CASNPAGTGNTEAFF	TGTGCCAGCAACCCTGCTGGGACAGGGAACACTGAAGCTTTCTTT	TRBJ1-1	TRBD1	TRBV5-4	.
CASSLQNTEAFF	TGTGCCAGCAGTTTACAGAACACTGAAGCTTTCTTT	TRBJ1-1	.	TRBV7-9	.
CASSSPPTGRGDTGELFF	TGTGCCAGCAGCTCACCCCCGACAGGACGAGGGGACACCGGGGAGCTGTTTTTT	TRBJ2-2	.	TRBV7-9	.
CASSATSRTGGNYGYTF	TGTGCCAGCAGTGCGACCTCCAGGACAGGGGGAAACTATGGCTACACCTTC	TRBJ1-2	TRBD1	TRBV6-1	.
CASSMGTAQETQYF	TGTGCCAGTAGTATGGGGACAGCGCAAGAGACCCAGTACTTC	TRBJ2-5	TRBD1	TRBV19	.
CASSIGSGVNQPQHF	TGTGCCAGTAGTATAGGGTCGGGGGTGAATCAGCCCCAGCATTTT	TRBJ1-5	.	TRBV19	.
CASSTRLAGLGNTGELFF	TGTGCCAGCAGCACCAGACTGGCGGGACTAGGGAACACCGGGGAGCTGTTTTTT	TRBJ2-2	TRBD2	TRBV11-2	.
CASSLGGGSEKLFF	TGCGCCAGCAGCTTGGGAGGTGGGAGTGAAAAACTGTTTTTT	TRBJ1-4	.	TRBV5-1	.
CASSPRDSNYEQYF	TGTGCCAGCAGCCCCCGGGACAGCAATTACGAGCAGTACTTC	TRBJ2-7	TRBD1	TRBV5-4	.
CASSHTGQGGNEKLFF	TGTGCCAGCAGTCACACCGGACAGGGGGGTAATGAAAAACTGTTTTTT	TRBJ1-4	TRBD1	TRBV7-9	.
CASSQQGSNTEAFF	TGTGCCAGCAGCCAACAGGGTTCGAACACTGAAGCTTTCTTT	TRBJ1-1	.	TRBV4-2	.
CASQEWSRGNEKLFF	TGTGCCAGCCAGGAGTGGTCGCGGGGTAATGAAAAACTGTTTTTT	TRBJ1-4	.	TRBV19	.
CASSLDTGWDQPQHF	TGTGCCAGCAGCTTGGATACAGGGTGGGATCAGCCCCAGCATTTT	TRBJ1-5	.	TRBV5-5	.